This T cell receptor (beta chain) was sequenced for a study of PD-L1 blockade in urothelial cancer. In its sample, this clone was seen a few times. Profiled with immunoSEQ multiplex PCR; TCRdb holds only in-frame clones, not every one. This table has tens of thousands of clones, roughly 86% appearing once. Per-patient samples, pretreatment and on-treatment, numbered 1 to 8. The V segment lost 6 bases and the J segment 8 bases; nucleotides outside the gene matches: 6. Germline V gene lookup returns CDR1 MNHNS and CDR2 SASEGT. This CDR3 comprises 12 residues. The receptor was isolated from a man aged 55 to 69 with urothelial cancer. Material: PBMCs, obtained around atezolizumab (anti-PD-L1) treatment. The chain has TRBV6-1 and TRBJ1-2, with 7 nucleotides matching TRBD1. This chain's CDR3 is CASRRTGTGYTF. The CDR3 DNA is TGTGCCAGCAGACGGACAGGAACCGGCTACACCTTC.